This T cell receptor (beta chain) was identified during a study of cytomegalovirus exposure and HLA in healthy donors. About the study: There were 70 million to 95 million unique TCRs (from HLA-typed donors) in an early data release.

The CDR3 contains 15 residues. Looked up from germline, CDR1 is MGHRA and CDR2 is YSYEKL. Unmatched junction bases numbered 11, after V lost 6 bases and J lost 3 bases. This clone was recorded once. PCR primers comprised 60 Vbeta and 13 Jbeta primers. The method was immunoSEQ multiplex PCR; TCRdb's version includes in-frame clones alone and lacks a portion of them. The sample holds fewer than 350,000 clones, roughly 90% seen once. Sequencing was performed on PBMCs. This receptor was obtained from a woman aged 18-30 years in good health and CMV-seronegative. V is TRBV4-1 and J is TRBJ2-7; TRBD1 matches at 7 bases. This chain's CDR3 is CASSTGTDTYYEQYF. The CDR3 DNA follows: TGCGCCAGCAGTACCGGGACAGACACTTACTACGAGCAGTACTTC.